These 22 T cell receptor beta chains were sequenced from one sample in a study of T cells in Graves' hyperthyroidism and ophthalmopathy. The source material, RNA transcripts, was used to amplify TCR beta CDR3 regions. TCR CDR3 regions were first amplified by RT-PCR with HTBI primers. Each CDR3 protein gets one entry after TCRdb re-called the multiplex PCR reads with MiXCR. The sample consists of 250,000 to 300,000 distinct CDR3 sequences, roughly a fifth of them appearing once. Material: blood. The receptor source for this set is a man between 50 and 59 years old with Graves' ophthalmopathy.

The rearrangement links TRBV6-2 or TRBV6-3 to TRBJ2-1; TRBD2 might be the D (5 bases). V was shortened by 8 bases and J by 0 bases, with 14 bases between the two germline ends. The germline V gene encodes CDR1 MNHEY and CDR2 SVGEGT. The CDR3 contains 15 residues. The CDR3 loop reads CASSEAENSYNEQFF. The CDR3 DNA reads TGTGCCAGCTCAGAAGCGGAAAACTCCTACAATGAGCAGTTCTTC.

This clonotype was seen at least ten times. The rearrangement uses TRBV12-3 or TRBV12-4 and TRBJ2-7; possibly TRBD2 for D (6 bases). This CDR3 contains 13 residues. Trimming stripped 6 bases from V and 6 bases from J, with 15 bases between. CDR3 nucleotides: TGTGCCAGCAGGGCACGGGGGATGGGCGAGCAGTACTTC. Protein product: CASRARGMGEQYF.

The chain uses TRBV6-1 and TRBJ2-2, with D hard to call. The CDR3 runs 13 residues. With 4 bases removed from V and 4 bases from J, the gap between germline ends came to 7 bases. CDR1 is MNHNS, CDR2 SASEGT, per germline. CDR3 nucleotide sequence: TGTGCCAGCAGTGTCAGTGGCACCGGGGAGCTGTTTTTT. It is translated as CASSVSGTGELFF.

The chain employs TRBV5-6 and TRBJ2-7; 11 nucleotides line up with TRBD1. The V gene end was trimmed by 4 bases and the J gene end by 5 bases; junction bases not matched to a gene: 5. The germline gives CDR1 SGHDT, CDR2 YYEEEE. The CDR3 has 14 residues. The CDR3 region has the DNA TGTGCCAGCAGCCCGGGACAGGGGGTCGACGAGCAGTACTTC. This translates into CASSPGQGVDEQYF. The whole variable domain, filled in from reference TRBV5-6 and TRBJ2-7, reads DAGVTQSPTHLIKTRGQQVTLRCSPKSGHDTVSWYQQALGQGPQFIFQYYEEEERQRGNFPDRFSGHQFPNYSSELNVNALLLGDSALYLCASSPGQGVDEQYFGPGTRLTVT.

The rearrangement links TRBV24-1 to TRBJ2-1, with TRBD2 matching 10 bases. J gave up 7 bases and V 7 bases, and 9 bases lay outside the gene matches. This CDR3 has 15 residues. Germline CDR1 and CDR2: KGHDR and SFDVKD. CDR3 DNA: TGTGCCACCAGGAGGTCTAGCGGGAGTATTAATGAGCAGTTCTTC. Translating it yields CATRRSSGSINEQFF.

This clonotype was observed at least ten times. The CDR3 coding sequence is TGTGCCAGCAGCCAATGGGACAGGGGTCTGAACACTGAAGCTTTCTTT. Protein sequence: CASSQWDRGLNTEAFF. The chain has TRBV3-1 and TRBJ1-1, with 10 bases aligning to TRBD1. There are 16 residues in the CDR3. CDR1 is LGHDT and CDR2 is YNNKEL in the germline V gene (reference sequence). Germline trimming cut 2 bases from V and 0 bases from J; bases unmatched to any gene: 3.

In its sample, this clonotype was seen many times. The gene calls are TRBV18 and TRBJ1-1; the D is unclear. The CDR3 is 15 amino acids. Germline CDR1 reads KGHSH; CDR2 reads LQKENI. Trimming removed 3 bases from V and 1 base from J, with 12 bases in between. The CDR3 sequence: CASSPRANQNTEAFF. The CDR3, as DNA: TGTGCCAGCTCACCTCGGGCCAATCAGAACACTGAAGCTTTCTTT.

The chain uses TRBV12-3 or TRBV12-4 and TRBJ2-1, with D possibly matching TRBD1 (5 bases). This CDR3 region has 14 residues. Between the trimmed V and J ends, which lost 9 bases and 5 bases, there was a span of 17 bases. The CDR3 DNA reads as TGTGCCAGTGCGTGGGGCGGCGGAAACAATGAGCAGTTCTTC. Its translation is CASAWGGGNNEQFF.

This clonotype appeared many times. V is TRBV7-9 and J is TRBJ2-7, with D unclear. V was clipped by 1 base and J by 5 bases, with 12 bases between them. The CDR3 has 14 amino acids. Germline CDR1 and CDR2: SEHNR and FQNEAQ (reference sequence). CDR3 in DNA: TGTGCCAGCAGCTTAGACCAGGCCCGGAACGAGCAGTACTTC. Its protein is CASSLDQARNEQYF.

This clonotype has at least ten counts. The V and J genes are TRBV7-6 and TRBJ2-5; tentative D call: TRBD1 (6 bases). From germline, CDR1 is SGHVS and CDR2 FNYEAQ. V lost 4 bases to trimming and J lost 5 bases, with 20 bases between them. The CDR3 consists of 16 residues. CDR3 coding DNA: TGTGCCAGCAGCTCAAGAAGCGACAGGCCGGGGGAGACCCAGTACTTC. Protein product: CASSSRSDRPGETQYF.

The CDR3, as DNA: TGTGCCTGGAGTCTTGGGACTAGCGGGAGGGCCAATGAGCAGTTCTTC. It is translated as CAWSLGTSGRANEQFF. The rearrangement uses TRBV30 and TRBJ2-1; 16 bases are a match to TRBD2. The V gene end was trimmed by 2 bases and the J gene end by 6 bases; junction bases not matched to a gene: 4. CDR1 and CDR2 (germline): GTSNPN, SVGIG (reference sequence). There are 16 residues in the CDR3.

This clonotype was counted ten times or more. The CDR3 coding sequence is TGTGCCAGCAGCTCCTGGACGGGATCTAGCACAGATACGCAGTATTTT. It codes for CASSSWTGSSTDTQYF. This chain connects TRBV11-2 to TRBJ2-3; maybe TRBD2 (5 bases). Trimming pared 4 bases from V and 0 bases from J, leaving 14 bases between. Per germline, CDR1 SGHAT and CDR2 FQNNGV. The CDR3 runs to 16 residues. Variable domain in full (rest from reference TRBV11-2 and TRBJ2-3): EAGVAQSPRYKIIEKRQSVAFWCNPISGHATLYWYQQILGQGPKLLIQFQNNGVVDDSQLPKDRFSAERLKGVDSTLKIQPAKLEDSAVYLCASSSWTGSSTDTQYFGPGTRLTVL.

This clonotype showed up just a few times. V and J are TRBV29-1 and TRBJ2-2; D unresolved. The V end lost 4 bases, the J end lost 0 bases, and 3 bases lay between the germline ends. This CDR3 contains 12 residues. CDR1 and CDR2 (germline): SQVTM, ANQGSEA. CDR3: CSVGSNTGELFF. CDR3 in DNA: TGCAGCGTTGGGTCGAACACCGGGGAGCTGTTTTTT.

This clonotype was observed a handful of times. This chain links TRBV25-1 with TRBJ2-3; D is perhaps TRBD1 (6 bases). Trimming took 1 base from V and 1 from J, leaving 9 bases between them. This CDR3 has 15 residues. Germline lookup yields CDR1 MGHDK and CDR2 SYGVNS. The CDR3, as DNA: TGTGCCAGCAGTGAATTTGGGGGCGGCACAGATACGCAGTATTTT. Protein product: CASSEFGGGTDTQYF.

For the CDR3, the DNA is TGTGCCAGCAGCTTAGCCCAGGTGGGGAACTCACAGTTCTTC. This gives the protein CASSLAQVGNSQFF. This chain links TRBV7-9 with TRBJ2-1; D remains unclear. V was pared by 0 bases and J by 13 bases, with 16 bases between. The CDR3 spans 14 residues. CDR1 is SEHNR and CDR2 is FQNEAQ in the germline V gene (reference sequence).

This clonotype was seen ten or more times. The chain carries TRBV28 and TRBJ1-1; D not resolved. CDR1 is MDHEN and CDR2 is SYDVKM in the germline V gene. Trimming pared 1 base from V and 6 bases from J, leaving 9 bases between. CDR3 size: 13 residues. The CDR3 region has the DNA TGTGCCAGCAGTTTATTATACAGATCTGAAGCTTTCTTT. As protein: CASSLLYRSEAFF.

This clonotype was seen many times. The rearrangement links TRBV3-1 to TRBJ2-1, with TRBD2 matching 8 bases. This CDR3 comprises 16 residues. The junction had 5 bases not matched to a gene; V was cut back by 3 bases and J by 1 base. From germline, CDR1 is LGHDT and CDR2 YNNKEL (reference sequence). The CDR3 nucleotides are TGTGCCAGCAGCCACCCACGGGGGGGGTCCTACAATGAGCAGTTCTTC. Its translation is CASSHPRGGSYNEQFF.

This clonotype has a handful of counts. The chain links TRBV29-1 to TRBJ2-1, with TRBD2 identical over 10 bases. Germline V lookup: CDR1 SQVTM, CDR2 ANQGSEA. Unmatched junction bases numbered 5, after V lost 3 bases and J lost 0 bases. This CDR3 comprises 16 residues. As DNA, the CDR3 is TGCAGCGTTGAGGGGACTAGCGAAAGCTCCTACAATGAGCAGTTCTTC. This sequence encodes CSVEGTSESSYNEQFF.

This clonotype was counted many times. The chain joins TRBV14 to TRBJ2-2; D unresolved. Trimming took 4 bases from V and 5 from J, leaving 11 bases between them. The germline V gene encodes CDR1 SGHDN and CDR2 FVKESK. This CDR3 comprises 14 residues. The CDR3 loop is CASSLRTGTGELFF. The CDR3 DNA sequence: TGTGCCAGCAGCCTAAGGACCGGAACCGGGGAGCTGTTTTTT.

The rearrangement joins TRBV30 to TRBJ1-6; D remains ambiguous. CDR1 and CDR2 (germline): GTSNPN, SVGIG (reference sequence). The CDR3 has 13 residues. Deletions cut 1 base from V and 4 bases from J, with 5 bases between. CDR3 sequence (DNA): TGTGCCTGGAGTGGGGGTTATAATTCACCCCTCCACTTT. Its protein is CAWSGGYNSPLHF.

This chain links TRBV4-1 with TRBJ1-6; D perhaps matches TRBD1 (5 bases). Germline-derived CDR1 and CDR2 are MGHRA and YSYEKL. The CDR3 has 15 amino acids. The germline V and J ends were trimmed by 1 base and 8 bases, with 12 bases remaining between them. CDR3 protein: CASSQVEGRYSPLHF. For the CDR3, the DNA is TGCGCCAGCAGCCAAGTCGAGGGGAGGTATTCACCCCTCCACTTT.

The rearrangement joins TRBV5-1 to TRBJ2-5; 11 bases fit TRBD2. CDR1 and CDR2 (germline): SGHRS, YFSETQ. The CDR3 sequence is 15 residues long. The J segment lost 4 bases and the V segment lost 4 bases, leaving 6 bases of the junction unmatched. CDR3 sequence reads: CASSNTSGRIETQYF. The CDR3 nucleotides read TGCGCCAGCAGCAACACTAGCGGGAGAATAGAGACCCAGTACTTC.